This T cell receptor (beta chain) was observed in a study of blood T cell repertoires in COVID-19. For the study at large: PBMCs, B-cell-depleted T cells, or T cells provided the cDNA or gDNA that made up the material.

Only one count was recorded for this clone. Participants' own reports of clinical history determined their cohort assignment. The V and J ends lost 2 bases and 1 base respectively, with 9 bases between them. Looked up from germline, CDR1 is SEHNR and CDR2 is FQNEAQ (reference sequence). The CDR3 extends over 15 amino acids. Source study methods: Amplified reference gene primers provided the basis for estimating nucleated cell counts. Only in-frame clones appear in the TCRdb table, and some are missing; sequencing was by immunoSEQ multiplex PCR. V and J calls and clone size follow that table, whereas D and trimming were derived from the DNA. Of some 210,000 clones in the sample, more than 70% were seen once.

The chain joins TRBV7-9 to TRBJ2-1, with D possibly TRBD1 on 5 matching bases. Material: PBMCs or T cells enriched from blood (not recorded which). The TCR comes from a man aged 25 to 40 with acute COVID-19. The DNA for the CDR3 is TGTGCCAGCAGCTTATCCCAGGGATCCTACAATGAGCAGTTCTTC. It encodes CASSLSQGSYNEQFF. The entire variable domain, with the rest obtained from reference TRBV7-9 and TRBJ2-1, is as follows: DTGVSQNPRHKITKRGQNVTFRCDPISEHNRLYWYRQTLGQGPEFLTYFQNEAQLEKSRLLSDRFSAERPKGSFSTLEIQRTEQGDSAMYLCASSLSQGSYNEQFFGPGTRLTVL.